This TCR beta chain was recovered during a study of Graves' ophthalmopathy and Graves' hyperthyroidism. With regard to this clonotype: Its antigen is unknown.

CDR3 regions of TCR beta were amplified from RNA transcripts. A first-round RT-PCR used HTBI primers, followed by a second-round multiplex PCR. TCRdb re-derived calls from the multiplex PCR reads in MiXCR, one entry per CDR3 protein. The sample lists about 600,000 distinct CDR3 sequences, about two fifths seen once, with 3.5% to 4.5% in the top ten. Overall study results and limits: Most expanded clonotypes in thyroid above 0.001 frequency also showed up in blood. Ophthalmopathy cases were distinguished from stable hyperthyroidism by a 13-signature model, reaching 85% to 90% sensitivity and 81.08% specificity. The model forecast ophthalmopathy progression, reaching over 70% sensitivity and approximately 72% specificity.

The V gene's germline CDR1 is SGHRS and CDR2 YFSETQ. This CDR3 contains 14 residues. V lost 1 base, J lost 2 bases, and 3 bases stayed unmatched. Material for sequencing was peripheral blood or thyroid tissue (not recorded which). V usage is TRBV5-1 and J usage is TRBJ2-7, with TRBD2 matching over 7 bases. The receptor comes from an adult man with Graves' hyperthyroidism. The CDR3 region is CASSLRGTTYEQYF. The DNA for the CDR3 is TGCGCCAGCAGCTTGCGCGGGACTACCTACGAGCAGTACTTC. The full variable domain, rest sourced from reference TRBV5-1 and TRBJ2-7, is KAGVTQTPRYLIKTRGQQVTLSCSPISGHRSVSWYQQTPGQGLQFLFEYFSETQRNKGNFPGRFSGRQFSNSRSEMNVSTLELGDSALYLCASSLRGTTYEQYFGPGTRLTVT.